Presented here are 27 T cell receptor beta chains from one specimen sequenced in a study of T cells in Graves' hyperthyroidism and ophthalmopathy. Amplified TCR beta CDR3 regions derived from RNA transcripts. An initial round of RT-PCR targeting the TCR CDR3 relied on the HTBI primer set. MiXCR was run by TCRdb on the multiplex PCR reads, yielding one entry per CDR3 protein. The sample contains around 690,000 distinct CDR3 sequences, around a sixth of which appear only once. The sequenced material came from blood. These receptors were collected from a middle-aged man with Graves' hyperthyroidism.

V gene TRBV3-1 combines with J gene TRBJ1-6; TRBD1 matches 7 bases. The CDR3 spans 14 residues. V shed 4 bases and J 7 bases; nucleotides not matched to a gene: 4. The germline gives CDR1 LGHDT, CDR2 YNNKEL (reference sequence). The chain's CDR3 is CASSRGQQNSPLHF. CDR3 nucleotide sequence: TGTGCCAGCAGCCGGGGACAGCAGAATTCACCCCTCCACTTT. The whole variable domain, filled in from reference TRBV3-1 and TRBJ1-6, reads DTAVSQTPKYLVTQMGNDKSIKCEQNLGHDTMYWYKQDSKKFLKIMFSYNNKELIINETVPNRFSPKSPDKAHLNLHINSLELGDSAVYFCASSRGQQNSPLHFGNGTRLTVT.

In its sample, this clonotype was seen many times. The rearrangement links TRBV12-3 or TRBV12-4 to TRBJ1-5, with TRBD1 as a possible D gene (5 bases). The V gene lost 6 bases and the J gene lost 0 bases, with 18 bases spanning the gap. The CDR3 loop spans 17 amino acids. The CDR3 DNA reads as TGTGCCAGCAGCACCATGGGTGGGGCTATTAGCAATCAGCCCCAGCATTTT. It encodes CASSTMGGAISNQPQHF.

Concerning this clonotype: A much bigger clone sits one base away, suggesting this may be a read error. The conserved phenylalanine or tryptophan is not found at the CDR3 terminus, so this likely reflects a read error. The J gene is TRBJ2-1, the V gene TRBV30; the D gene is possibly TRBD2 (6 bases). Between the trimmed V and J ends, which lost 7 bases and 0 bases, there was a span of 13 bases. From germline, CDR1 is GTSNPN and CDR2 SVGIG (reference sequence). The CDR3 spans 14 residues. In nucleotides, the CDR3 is TGTGCCTATTCCGCGGGGAGCTCCTACAATGAGCAGTTCTCC. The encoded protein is CAYSAGSSYNEQFS.

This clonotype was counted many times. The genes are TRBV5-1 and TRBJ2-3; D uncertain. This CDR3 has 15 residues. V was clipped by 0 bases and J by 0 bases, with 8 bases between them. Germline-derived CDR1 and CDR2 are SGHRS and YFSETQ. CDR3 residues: CASSLDGFSTDTQYF. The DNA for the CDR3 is TGCGCCAGCAGCTTGGACGGTTTTAGCACAGATACGCAGTATTTT.

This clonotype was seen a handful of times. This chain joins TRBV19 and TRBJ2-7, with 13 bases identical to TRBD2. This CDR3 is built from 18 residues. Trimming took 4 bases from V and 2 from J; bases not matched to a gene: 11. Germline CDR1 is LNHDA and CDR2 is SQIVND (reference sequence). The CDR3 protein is CASSRRGTSGVSTYEQYF. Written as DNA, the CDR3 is TGTGCCAGTAGTAGGCGCGGGACTAGCGGGGTCTCCACCTACGAGCAGTACTTC.

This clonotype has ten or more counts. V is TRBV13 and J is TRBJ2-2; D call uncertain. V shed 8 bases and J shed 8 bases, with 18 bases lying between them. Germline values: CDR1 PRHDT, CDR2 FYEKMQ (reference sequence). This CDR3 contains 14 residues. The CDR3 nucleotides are TGTGCCAGCCGCCCGTTGCTCCTCGGAGGGGAGCTGTTTTTT. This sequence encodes CASRPLLLGGELFF.

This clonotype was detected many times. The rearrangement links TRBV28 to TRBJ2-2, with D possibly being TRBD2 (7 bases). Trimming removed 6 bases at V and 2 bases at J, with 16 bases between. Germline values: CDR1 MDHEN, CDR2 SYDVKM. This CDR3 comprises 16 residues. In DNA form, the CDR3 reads TGTGCCAGCAGAGACGGGGGGCAGCCTAACACCGGGGAGCTGTTTTTT. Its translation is CASRDGGQPNTGELFF.

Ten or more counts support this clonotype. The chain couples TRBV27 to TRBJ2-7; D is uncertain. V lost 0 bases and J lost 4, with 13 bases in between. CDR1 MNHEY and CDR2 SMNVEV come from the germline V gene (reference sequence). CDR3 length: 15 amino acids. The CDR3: CASSLSISRAYEQYF. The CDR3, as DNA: TGTGCCAGCAGTTTATCGATATCTAGGGCGTACGAGCAGTACTTC.

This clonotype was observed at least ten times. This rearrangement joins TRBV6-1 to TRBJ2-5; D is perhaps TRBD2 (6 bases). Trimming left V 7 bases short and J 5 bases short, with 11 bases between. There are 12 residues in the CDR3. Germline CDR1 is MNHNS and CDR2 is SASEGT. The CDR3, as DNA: TGTGCCAGCATTGGGGACTCGGAGACCCAGTACTTC. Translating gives CASIGDSETQYF.

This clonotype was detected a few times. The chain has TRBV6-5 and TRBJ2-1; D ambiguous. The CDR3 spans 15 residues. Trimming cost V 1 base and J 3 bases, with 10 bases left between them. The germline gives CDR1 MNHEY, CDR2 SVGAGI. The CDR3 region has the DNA TGTGCCAGCAGTTACTTCCGGACGTTCTACAATGAGCAGTTCTTC. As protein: CASSYFRTFYNEQFF.

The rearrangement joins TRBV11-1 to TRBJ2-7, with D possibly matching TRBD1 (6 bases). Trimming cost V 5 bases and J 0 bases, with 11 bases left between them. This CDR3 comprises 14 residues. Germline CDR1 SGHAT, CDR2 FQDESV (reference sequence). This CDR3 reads CASSIDRFSYEQYF. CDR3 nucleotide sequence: TGTGCCAGCAGCATAGACAGGTTCTCCTACGAGCAGTACTTC.

In nucleotides, the CDR3 is TGTGCCAGCAGTCCGACAGCCGGGCAGTCGAGGGGTCAGCCCCAGCATTTT. Amino acid sequence: CASSPTAGQSRGQPQHF. The chain is built from TRBV6-1 and TRBJ1-5, with D perhaps matching TRBD1 (5 bases). CDR3 length: 17 residues. The V gene's germline CDR1 is MNHNS and CDR2 SASEGT. V lost 5 bases and J 6 bases, leaving 23 bases between the germline ends.

The CDR3 sequence: CASSQALASLLGQFF. The CDR3 region has the DNA TGTGCCAGCAGCCAAGCCCTAGCTAGCTTACTTGGGCAGTTCTTC. The V gene is TRBV14, the J gene TRBJ2-1; D perhaps matches TRBD2 (5 bases). Germline V gene data show CDR1 as SGHDN and CDR2 as FVKESK. The CDR3 consists of 15 residues. The V gene lost 1 base and the J gene lost 12 bases, with 19 bases spanning the gap.

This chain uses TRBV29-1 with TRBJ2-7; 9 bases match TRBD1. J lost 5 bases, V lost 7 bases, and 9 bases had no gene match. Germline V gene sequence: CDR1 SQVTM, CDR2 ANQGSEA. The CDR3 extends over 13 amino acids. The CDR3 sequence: CSGGTGTGNEQYF. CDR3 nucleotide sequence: TGCAGCGGTGGGACAGGGACAGGGAACGAGCAGTACTTC.

This chain's CDR3 is CATSDRAERYHDEQFF. The CDR3 DNA reads as TGTGCCACCAGTGATCGTGCAGAACGGTACCACGATGAGCAGTTCTTC. The chain is built from TRBV24-1 and TRBJ2-1; no clear D. This CDR3 contains 16 residues. Germline values: CDR1 KGHDR, CDR2 SFDVKD. The V and J ends lost 3 bases and 8 bases respectively, with 19 bases between them.

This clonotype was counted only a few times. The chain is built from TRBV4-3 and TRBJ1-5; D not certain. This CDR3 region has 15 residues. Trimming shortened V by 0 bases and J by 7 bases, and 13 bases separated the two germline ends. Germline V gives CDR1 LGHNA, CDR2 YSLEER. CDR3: CASSQDLIGRQPQHF. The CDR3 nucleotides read TGCGCCAGCAGCCAAGATCTAATAGGCCGACAGCCCCAGCATTTT.

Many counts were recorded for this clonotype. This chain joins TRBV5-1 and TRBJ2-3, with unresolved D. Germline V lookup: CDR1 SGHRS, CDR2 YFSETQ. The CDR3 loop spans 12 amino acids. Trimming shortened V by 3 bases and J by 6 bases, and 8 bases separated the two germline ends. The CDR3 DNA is TGCGCCAGCAGCTACATAGGGGATACGCAGTATTTT. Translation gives CASSYIGDTQYF.

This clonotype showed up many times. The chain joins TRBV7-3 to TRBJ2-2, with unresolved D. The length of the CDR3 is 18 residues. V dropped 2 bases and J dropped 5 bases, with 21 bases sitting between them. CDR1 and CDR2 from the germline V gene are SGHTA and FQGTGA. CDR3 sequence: CASSLFTFRAAVTGELFF. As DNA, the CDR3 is TGTGCCAGCAGCTTATTTACCTTTCGCGCAGCCGTTACCGGGGAGCTGTTTTTT.

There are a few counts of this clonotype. DNA for the CDR3: TGTGCCAGCAGTCCAGGGGTCGTACTAGGTTCCTACGAGCAGTACTTC. Its translation: CASSPGVVLGSYEQYF. This sequence joins TRBV27 and TRBJ2-7; tentatively, D is TRBD1 (6 bases). CDR3 length: 16 amino acids. Trimming cost V 5 bases and J 1 base, with 18 bases left between them. CDR1 is MNHEY and CDR2 is SMNVEV in the germline V gene (reference sequence).

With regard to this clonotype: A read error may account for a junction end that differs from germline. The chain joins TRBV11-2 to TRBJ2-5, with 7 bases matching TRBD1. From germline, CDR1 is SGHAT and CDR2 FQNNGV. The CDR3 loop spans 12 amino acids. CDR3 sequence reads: CASSSNPGTVHF. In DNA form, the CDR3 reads TGTGCCAGCAGCTCCAACCCCGGGACAGTGCACTTC.

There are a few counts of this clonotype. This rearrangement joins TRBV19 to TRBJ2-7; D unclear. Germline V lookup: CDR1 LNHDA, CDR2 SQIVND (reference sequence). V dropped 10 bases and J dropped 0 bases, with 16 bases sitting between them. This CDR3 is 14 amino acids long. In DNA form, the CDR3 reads TGTGCCACCCAACAGACTCTGAACTCCTACGAGCAGTACTTC. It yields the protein CATQQTLNSYEQYF.

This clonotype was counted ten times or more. The CDR3 nucleotides are TGTGCCAGCAGTTTCGGGCGGACAGCTAGCACAGATACGCAGTATTTT. It translates to CASSFGRTASTDTQYF. The V call is TRBV27, the J call TRBJ2-3; the D gene is possibly TRBD1 (6 bases). The length of the CDR3 is 16 residues. V lost 3 bases and J lost 0, with 13 bases in between. The germline V gene has CDR1 MNHEY and CDR2 SMNVEV (reference sequence).

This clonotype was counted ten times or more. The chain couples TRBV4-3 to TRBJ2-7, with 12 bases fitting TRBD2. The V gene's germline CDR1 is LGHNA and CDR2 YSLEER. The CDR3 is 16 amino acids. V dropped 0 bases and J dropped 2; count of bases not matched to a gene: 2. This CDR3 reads CASSQDLAGGPYEQYF. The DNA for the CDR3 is TGCGCCAGCAGCCAAGACCTAGCGGGAGGGCCCTACGAGCAGTACTTC.

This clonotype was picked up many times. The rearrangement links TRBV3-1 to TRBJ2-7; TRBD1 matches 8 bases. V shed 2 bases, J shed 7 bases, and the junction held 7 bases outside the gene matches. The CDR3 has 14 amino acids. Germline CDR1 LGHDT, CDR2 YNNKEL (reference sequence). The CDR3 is CASSQWDRRQEQYF. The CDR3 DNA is TGTGCCAGCAGCCAATGGGACAGGAGACAAGAGCAGTACTTC.

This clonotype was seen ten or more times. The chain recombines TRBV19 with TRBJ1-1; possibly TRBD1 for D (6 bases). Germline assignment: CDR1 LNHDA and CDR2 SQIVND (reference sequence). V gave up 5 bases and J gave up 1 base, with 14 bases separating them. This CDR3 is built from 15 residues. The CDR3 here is CASSATGTPNTEAFF. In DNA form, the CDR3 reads TGTGCCAGTAGTGCCACCGGGACACCGAACACTGAAGCTTTCTTT.

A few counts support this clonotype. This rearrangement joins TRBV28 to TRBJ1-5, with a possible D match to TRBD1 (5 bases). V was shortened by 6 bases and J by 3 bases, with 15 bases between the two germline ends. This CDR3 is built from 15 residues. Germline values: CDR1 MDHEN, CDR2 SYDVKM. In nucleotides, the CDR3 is TGTGCCAGCAGGACCTCGGGGGGGGACAATCAGCCCCAGCATTTT. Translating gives CASRTSGGDNQPQHF.

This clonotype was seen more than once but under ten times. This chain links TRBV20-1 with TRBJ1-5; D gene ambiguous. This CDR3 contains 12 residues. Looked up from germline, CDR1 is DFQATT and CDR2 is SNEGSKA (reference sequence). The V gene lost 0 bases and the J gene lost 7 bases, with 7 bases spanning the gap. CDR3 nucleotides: TGCAGTGCTAGAGAGAGGGTCCAGCCCCAGCATTTT. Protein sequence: CSARERVQPQHF.